These T cell receptor beta chains were read from a single sample in a study of immune cell composition in non-small cell lung cancer. Sequenced by immunoSEQ multiplex PCR; TCRdb stores in-frame clones only, minus some. The table lists about 2,300 clones, around 81% of them singletons. Sequencing was done on a sample of lung tumor tissue. The receptors were sampled from a human donor with non-small cell lung cancer. Each CDR3 is given with its conserved first and last residue. The D gene is left open where the match is weak. Where a row states a size, it is once, few, many or the class of an expanded clone; other rows omit it.

size	V	D	J	DNA	CDR3
-	TRBV7-6	-	TRBJ2-7	TGTGCCAGCAGCTTAGAGGGGACTGGGGCCAACGAGCAGTACTTC	CASSLEGTGANEQYF
-	TRBV5-1	-	TRBJ2-5	TGCGCCAGCAGCTTGGCCGGCGGAGAGACCCAGTACTTC	CASSLAGGETQYF
-	TRBV5-6	TRBD2	TRBJ2-7	TGTGCCAGCAGCCGGGGGGGGAGCCACGAGCAGTACTTC	CASSRGGSHEQYF
-	TRBV10-2	-	TRBJ2-1	TGCGCCGGGAGATCCAGCGGGCCCTACAATGAGCAGTTCTTC	CAGRSSGPYNEQFF
-	TRBV7-8	-	TRBJ2-2	TGTGCCAGCAGACCCTTCGGGGATAACACCGGGGAGCTGTTTTTT	CASRPFGDNTGELFF
-	TRBV7-2	-	TRBJ2-1	TGTGCCAGCAGCTCCCAACTGGACAATGAGCAGTTCTTC	CASSSQLDNEQFF
-	TRBV7-9	TRBD1	TRBJ2-7	TGTGCCAGCAGCTCCCGGACAGGGATCTACGAGCAGTACTTC	CASSSRTGIYEQYF
once	TRBV5-6	-	TRBJ2-7	TGTGCCAGCAGCGCGGGGTTCCTCTACGAGCAGTACTTC	CASSAGFLYEQYF
-	TRBV7-6	-	TRBJ2-5	TGTGCCAGCAGCTACATAGCGGTGTACCAAGAGACCCAGTACTTC	CASSYIAVYQETQYF
-	TRBV7-8	-	TRBJ1-1	TGTGCCAGCAGCTTAGGAGGGCCTACCGAAGCTTTCTTT	CASSLGGPTEAFF
once	TRBV19	-	TRBJ2-2	TGTGCCAGTAGTATAACACAGGGAACCGGGGAGCTGTTTTTT	CASSITQGTGELFF
-	TRBV5-8	TRBD1	TRBJ1-3	TGTGCCAGCAGCTTGGTAGACAGGGCTGGAAACACCATATATTTT	CASSLVDRAGNTIYF
-	TRBV6-5	-	TRBJ2-6	TGTGCCAGCAGTTACTATCGGGGGTCAGGGGCCAACGTCCTGACTTTC	CASSYYRGSGANVLTF
few	TRBV7-9	TRBD1	TRBJ1-1	TGTGCCAGCAGCTTCTCGCAGGGGGCGGCTGGCACTGAAGCTTTCTTT	CASSFSQGAAGTEAFF
-	TRBV5-5	-	TRBJ2-7	TGTGCCAGCAACTTGGTGGGGGGACGGCCAGCCTACGAGCAGTACTTC	CASNLVGGRPAYEQYF
-	TRBV19	TRBD2	TRBJ2-1	TGTGCCAGTAGAGGACTAGCAAGGAATGAGCAGTTCTTC	CASRGLARNEQFF
-	TRBV19	-	TRBJ2-3	TGTGCCAGTAGGCCCTCGGCCTTGCGGAGGTCCACAGATACGCAGTATTTT	CASRPSALRRSTDTQYF
-	TRBV28	-	TRBJ1-2	TGTGCCAGCAGTTCGTACAGGGTGGCTAACTATGGCTACACCTTC	CASSSYRVANYGYTF
-	TRBV10-3	-	TRBJ2-5	TGTGCCATCAGTGGACAGGCCGGGGAGACCCAGTACTTC	CAISGQAGETQYF
-	TRBV29-1	-	TRBJ1-1	TGCAGCCCGGGGGGGGCTGAAATGAACACTGAAGCTTTCTTT	CSPGGAEMNTEAFF
-	TRBV11-2	TRBD1	TRBJ1-4	TGTGCCAGCAGCCGCAGACAGGGAGGCACTAATGAAAAACTGTTTTTT	CASSRRQGGTNEKLFF
-	TRBV7-3	TRBD1	TRBJ2-5	TGTGCCAGCAGCTTAAGTGGACAGGGAGAGACCCAGTACTTC	CASSLSGQGETQYF
-	TRBV5-4	TRBD2	TRBJ2-1	TGTGCCAGCAGGCAGCCCGGGACTAGCGGGACTGAGCAGTTCTTC	CASRQPGTSGTEQFF
-	TRBV10-2	-	TRBJ2-1	TGCGCCAGCAGGTTACAGGTTTACGAGCAGTTCTTC	CASRLQVYEQFF
-	TRBV6-5	-	TRBJ2-2	TGTGCCAGCAGGGGGGAGGGGGACACCGGGGAGCTGTTTTTT	CASRGEGDTGELFF
-	TRBV6-5	TRBD2	TRBJ2-3	TGTGCCAGCAATGGACTAGCCGGGGATACGCAGTATTTT	CASNGLAGDTQYF
-	TRBV30	TRBD1	TRBJ1-4	TGTGCCTGGAGTGCCTCGACAGGGAAACTGTTTTTT	CAWSASTGKLFF
-	TRBV28	-	TRBJ1-2	TGTGCCAGCAGTCAAGACGGGAACTATGGCTACACCTTC	CASSQDGNYGYTF
-	TRBV6-5	-	TRBJ2-5	TGTGCCAGCAGGGGTGGACAGAAGCAAGAGACCCAGTACTTC	CASRGGQKQETQYF
-	TRBV5-5	TRBD1	TRBJ1-4	TGTGCCAGCAGCCCCGACAGGGCCGGTGAAAAACTGTTTTTT	CASSPDRAGEKLFF
-	TRBV18	TRBD1	TRBJ2-7	TGTGCCAGCTCACCACGCGACAGGGGGCAATCGGCCGAGCAGTACTTC	CASSPRDRGQSAEQYF
-	TRBV6-5	TRBD2	TRBJ2-7	TGTGCCAGCAGTAATCCGGGACTAGCGGGTTACGAGCAGTACTTC	CASSNPGLAGYEQYF
-	TRBV11-2	-	TRBJ2-7	TGTGCCAGCTCCCATCTACAGGGCCACGAGCAGTACTTC	CASSHLQGHEQYF